This T cell receptor (beta chain) came from a study of cytomegalovirus exposure and HLA in healthy donors. Study background: Among 398 genotyped donors, about 80% fell in the Caucasian-associated ancestry cluster.

Use of 60 Vbeta and 13 Jbeta primers characterized the PCR. Sequencing was performed with immunoSEQ multiplex PCR; in TCRdb, only in-frame clones are kept and a portion is missing. This sample contains 70,000 to 75,000 clones. Nominal health characterized the donors when sampled, though unrecorded immune exposures were likely. This CDR3 spans 15 amino acids. Looked up from germline, CDR1 is SGHTA and CDR2 is FQGNSA. The V gene lost 6 bases and the J gene lost 7 bases, with 22 bases spanning the gap. As concerns this clone: Its antigen is unknown.

Whole-study results and caveats: Analyzed later, association rates of TCRs varied across HLA loci, with DRB1 most and HLA-C fewest.

The clonotype was recovered from a female donor in good health and CMV-seropositive. What was sequenced was PBMCs. The rearrangement joins TRBV7-2 to TRBJ2-7; D uncertain. Here the CDR3 DNA reads TGTGCCAGCAGATTTGCCGGGTCTACGAAAAGTGAGCAGTACTTC. Residues: CASRFAGSTKSEQYF.